Included here is one T cell receptor (beta chain) sequence, with context. Original methodology: Estimation of nucleated cell counts relied on the amplification of reference gene primers. TCRdb keeps only in-frame clones here, not all; method: immunoSEQ multiplex PCR. Clonal size and the V and J genes are those of that table, whereas D and trimming came from the DNA. The data hold about 25,000 clones, with roughly 85% observed a single time. This entry belongs to a study of blood T cell repertoires in COVID-19. Study in general: The United States, Italy and Spain provided the acute and convalescent COVID-19 samples. PBMCs, B-cell-depleted T cells, or T cells provided the cDNA or gDNA that made up the material.

The clonotype originates from a man aged 70 or older in a cohort sampled during active COVID-19. Sample: peripheral blood.

This chain's CDR3 is CASSIGQGASGNTIYF. As DNA, the CDR3 is TGTGCCAGCAGCATCGGACAGGGGGCGAGCGGAAACACCATATATTTT. The rearrangement joins TRBV11-2 to TRBJ1-3; TRBD1 aligns across 11 bases. Germline CDR1 reads SGHAT; CDR2 reads FQNNGV. V shed 5 bases and J 4 bases; nucleotides not matched to a gene: 7. CDR3 size: 16 residues.